One sample yielded the 28 T cell receptor beta chains listed below, sequenced in a study of T cells after yellow fever vaccination. MiXCR was run by TCRdb on the 5' RACE reads, yielding one entry per CDR3 protein. The repertoire holds 170,000 or so distinct CDR3 sequences, with roughly 9% as singletons. The sample here was CD8+ T cells sorted from PBMCs, taken 45 days after the yellow fever booster vaccination. The receptors shown here come from a man aged 18 to 29 who received the YFV17D yellow fever vaccine.

V is TRBV12-3 or TRBV12-4 and J is TRBJ2-7, with D perhaps matching TRBD1 or TRBD2 (6 bases each). CDR3 length: 13 amino acids. The V end was cut by 3 bases, the J end by 4 bases, with 10 bases between. Here the CDR3 DNA reads TGTGCCAGCAGTTTGGAGGGGGGTTACGAGCAGTACTTC. As protein: CASSLEGGYEQYF.

In this sample, this clonotype turned up many times. The rearrangement links TRBV11-2 to TRBJ2-7; D remains unclear. The germline V and J ends were trimmed by 2 bases and 2 bases, with 4 bases remaining between them. This CDR3 contains 12 residues. Germline-derived CDR1 and CDR2 are SGHAT and FQNNGV. CDR3 amino acids: CASSLMAYEQYV. In DNA form, the CDR3 reads TGTGCCAGCAGCTTAATGGCCTACGAGCAGTACGTC.

This clonotype was seen repeatedly, ten times or more. V gene TRBV11-3 combines with J gene TRBJ1-1; no clear D. The CDR3 contains 12 residues. Looked up from germline, CDR1 is SGHNT and CDR2 is YENEEA. Between the trimmed V and J ends, which lost 7 bases and 8 bases, there was a span of 14 bases. DNA of the CDR3: TGTGCCAGCAAATCCCCGGGCACAGAAGCTTTCTTT. It encodes CASKSPGTEAFF.

The rearrangement uses TRBV29-1 and TRBJ2-1, with D unclear. Trimming removed 5 bases at V and 0 bases at J, with 11 bases between. This CDR3 spans 14 amino acids. The germline V gene encodes CDR1 SQVTM and CDR2 ANQGSEA. CDR3 loop: CSVIWGSSYNEQFF. The DNA for the CDR3 is TGCAGCGTTATCTGGGGTAGCTCCTACAATGAGCAGTTCTTC.

The chain couples TRBV5-8 to TRBJ1-1; the D is unclear. V lost 2 bases, J lost 1 base, and 9 bases lay in between. CDR1 is SGHTS and CDR2 is YDEGEE in the germline V gene. The CDR3 is 14 residues long. Here the CDR3 reads CASSFRWQNTEAFF. CDR3 bases: TGTGCCAGCAGCTTCAGGTGGCAGAACACTGAAGCTTTCTTT.

This clonotype has a handful of counts. CDR3 protein: CSARPVGPDTQYF. The CDR3 region has the DNA TGCAGTGCTCGTCCCGTCGGACCTGATACGCAGTATTTT. This chain uses TRBV20-1 with TRBJ2-3; D is ambiguous. V was trimmed by 5 bases and J by 6 bases, leaving 15 bases between them. The CDR3 runs 13 residues. Per the germline V gene, CDR1 is DFQATT and CDR2 is SNEGSKA (reference sequence).

V usage is TRBV12-3 or TRBV12-4 and J usage is TRBJ2-1, with D uncertain. Between the trimmed V and J ends, which lost 3 bases and 7 bases, there was a span of 10 bases. This CDR3 spans 13 amino acids. The CDR3 loop is CASSLATWNEQFF. As DNA, the CDR3 is TGTGCCAGCAGTTTGGCGACATGGAATGAGCAGTTCTTC.

This clonotype occurred a few times. V gene TRBV9 combines with J gene TRBJ1-1, with D maybe TRBD1 (5 bases). This CDR3 comprises 14 residues. The V gene lost 0 bases and the J gene lost 4 bases, with 10 bases spanning the gap. Germline V gene lookup returns CDR1 SGDLS and CDR2 YYNGEE. In DNA, the CDR3 is TGTGCCAGCAGCGTAGACGGGGGGTTCACTGAAGCTTTCTTT. Amino acids: CASSVDGGFTEAFF.

This clonotype was seen at least ten times. The rearrangement joins TRBV20-1 to TRBJ1-2; D is unclear. The germline V gene has CDR1 DFQATT and CDR2 SNEGSKA (reference sequence). This CDR3 is 13 amino acids long. V was pared by 6 bases and J by 6 bases, with 17 bases between. CDR3 nucleotides: TGCAGTGCCATTCTTCACACAGTCGATGGCTACACCTTC. This encodes CSAILHTVDGYTF.

This clonotype was picked up a small number of times. The chain uses TRBV7-9 and TRBJ2-3; 11 bases fit TRBD2. This CDR3 contains 17 residues. Trimming at V came to 4 bases and at J to 2 bases, leaving 8 bases not matched to a gene. Per germline, CDR1 SEHNR and CDR2 FQNEAQ (reference sequence). The CDR3 protein is CASSYPGLAGDTDTQYF. The CDR3 DNA is TGTGCCAGCAGCTACCCCGGACTAGCGGGCGACACAGATACGCAGTATTTT.

This clonotype came up a few times. The J gene is TRBJ2-3, the V gene TRBV15; the match to TRBD1 covers 7 bases. The V gene end was trimmed by 2 bases and the J gene end by 7 bases; junction bases not matched to a gene: 12. The CDR3 contains 16 residues. The germline gives CDR1 LNHNV, CDR2 YYDKDF (reference sequence). The CDR3 here is CATSRPRTGLRNTQYF. CDR3 coding DNA: TGTGCCACCAGCAGACCTCGGACAGGCTTGAGAAATACGCAGTATTTT.

This chain uses TRBV6-2 or TRBV6-3 with TRBJ2-7, with TRBD1 matching 9 bases. Germline lookup yields CDR1 MNHEY and CDR2 SVGEGT. CDR3 size: 14 residues. J gave up 3 bases and V 5 bases, and 5 bases lay outside the gene matches. The CDR3 region is CASSDRTGVYEQYV. Written as DNA, the CDR3 is TGTGCCAGCAGTGACCGGACAGGGGTCTACGAGCAGTACGTC.

This chain uses TRBV7-2 with TRBJ1-5; 9 nucleotides align to TRBD1. The CDR3 spans 16 residues. Unmatched junction bases numbered 4, after V lost 3 bases and J lost 1 base. Germline lookup yields CDR1 SGHTA and CDR2 FQGNSA. CDR3 loop: CASSFSGTGSNQPQHF. CDR3 DNA: TGTGCCAGCAGCTTCTCCGGGACAGGGAGCAATCAGCCCCAGCATTTT.

The CDR3: CASSQVTGVLYEQYF. The DNA of the CDR3 is TGTGCCAGCAGCCAAGTGACGGGGGTGCTTTACGAGCAGTACTTC. The chain is built from TRBV4-2 and TRBJ2-7; the D gene is possibly TRBD2 (6 bases). Trimming removed 1 base from V and 4 bases from J, with 14 bases in between. Germline-derived CDR1 and CDR2 are LGHNA and YNFKEQ. The length of the CDR3 is 15 residues.

This clonotype was seen many times. This sequence joins TRBV20-1 and TRBJ1-2; 10 bases map to TRBD1. Germline values: CDR1 DFQATT, CDR2 SNEGSKA (reference sequence). The CDR3 sequence is 15 residues long. V lost 0 bases and J lost 2; bases outside the gene matches: 3. This CDR3 reads CSARDGDRGNYGYTF. The CDR3 bases are TGCAGTGCTAGAGATGGGGACAGGGGAAACTATGGCTACACCTTC.

The chain links TRBV4-3 to TRBJ2-7; 8 bases are a match to TRBD1. Trimming removed 0 bases from V and 3 bases from J; junction bases left unmatched: 10. The CDR3 is made up of 17 amino acids. CDR1 LGHNA and CDR2 YSLEER come from the germline V gene. The CDR3 is CASSQDWRTGSLYEQYF. The CDR3 DNA sequence: TGCGCCAGCAGCCAAGATTGGCGGACAGGGAGCCTCTACGAGCAGTACTTC.

V usage is TRBV7-9 and J usage is TRBJ1-5; TRBD1 is a possible D gene (6 bases). The CDR3 is 12 residues long. Trimming cost V 5 bases and J 11 bases, with 13 bases left between them. Looked up from germline, CDR1 is SEHNR and CDR2 is FQNEAQ (reference sequence). The chain's CDR3 is CASSEGGGTQHF. The CDR3 DNA is TGTGCCAGCAGCGAGGGGGGAGGGACCCAGCATTTT.

This clonotype was counted a few times. The chain links TRBV9 to TRBJ2-1; 9 nucleotides line up with TRBD2. The germline V gene has CDR1 SGDLS and CDR2 YYNGEE. The junction had 6 bases not matched to a gene; V was cut back by 4 bases and J by 4 bases. CDR3 length: 15 residues. CDR3 in DNA: TGTGCCAGCAGCCTAAGCGGGGGGACGTACAATGAGCAGTTCTTC. This translates into CASSLSGGTYNEQFF.

The rearrangement joins TRBV7-2 to TRBJ2-1; 8 positions match TRBD1. With V trimmed by 5 bases and J by 7 bases, 10 bases remained unmatched. CDR1 and CDR2 from the germline V gene are SGHTA and FQGNSA. The CDR3 length is 15 residues. The CDR3 nucleotides read TGTGCCAGCAGCGACCCCGGGACAGGAGGTAATGAGCAGTTCTTC. Encoded protein: CASSDPGTGGNEQFF. The full variable domain, with the rest looked up from reference TRBV7-2 and TRBJ2-1, is GAGVSQSPSNKVTEKGKDVELRCDPISGHTALYWYRQSLGQGLEFLIYFQGNSAPDKSGLPSDRFSAERTGGSVSTLTIQRTQQEDSAVYLCASSDPGTGGNEQFFGPGTRLTVL.

This clonotype was seen more than once but under ten times. V gene TRBV4-1 combines with J gene TRBJ2-2, with D possibly being TRBD2 (5 bases). The V end was cut by 0 bases, the J end by 5 bases, with 10 bases between. CDR1 and CDR2 from the germline V gene are MGHRA and YSYEKL. This CDR3 has 15 amino acids. CDR3 sequence: CASSQDSSGTGELFF. CDR3 in DNA: TGCGCCAGCAGCCAAGATTCCTCGGGGACCGGGGAGCTGTTTTTT.

This clonotype was recorded at least ten times. The genes are TRBV7-9 and TRBJ1-3, with a tentative D call TRBD1 (5 bases). Trimming left V 3 bases short and J 7 bases short, with 7 bases between. The CDR3 spans 12 residues. CDR1 and CDR2 from the germline V gene are SEHNR and FQNEAQ (reference sequence). In DNA, the CDR3 is TGTGCCAGCAGCTTTTGGGGGAACACCATATATTTT. It encodes CASSFWGNTIYF.

This clonotype showed up many times. V gene TRBV7-2 combines with J gene TRBJ2-7, with a tentative D call TRBD2 (5 bases). V lost 3 bases and J lost 3, with 9 bases in between. The CDR3 has 13 amino acids. The germline CDR1 and CDR2 sequences are SGHTA and FQGNSA. This chain's CDR3 is CASSFGVFYEQYV. CDR3 nucleotides: TGTGCCAGCAGCTTCGGGGTCTTCTACGAGCAGTACGTC.

This clonotype occurred many times. The chain is built from TRBV29-1 and TRBJ2-2; D tentatively fits TRBD1 or TRBD2 (6 bases each). CDR3 size: 17 residues. CDR1 is SQVTM and CDR2 is ANQGSEA in the germline V gene. V shed 4 bases and J shed 4 bases, with 22 bases lying between them. In DNA form, the CDR3 reads TGCAGCGTTGGAACCTCCGAGGGGGGATTGTTCACCGGGGAGCTGTTTTTT. Its protein product is CSVGTSEGGLFTGELFF.

This chain uses TRBV20-1 with TRBJ2-7; TRBD1 agrees at 9 bases. CDR1 DFQATT and CDR2 SNEGSKA come from the germline V gene (reference sequence). Unmatched junction bases numbered 4, after V lost 4 bases and J lost 3 bases. The CDR3 runs to 13 residues. The DNA of the CDR3 is TGCAGTGCTACTACAGGGGGCGGCTACGAGCAGTACGTC. Translated, it gives CSATTGGGYEQYV.

Ten or more counts support this clonotype. The CDR3 region is CASSGLNTEAFF. CDR3 coding DNA: TGCGCCAGCAGTGGCTTGAACACTGAAGCTTTCTTT. The rearrangement joins TRBV10-1 to TRBJ1-1; no clear D gene. V shed 4 bases and J shed 0 bases, with 3 bases lying between them. Germline V gives CDR1 WNHNN, CDR2 SYGVQD (reference sequence). The CDR3 loop spans 12 amino acids.

This chain uses TRBV6-2 or TRBV6-3 with TRBJ2-2; D is possibly TRBD2 (6 bases). Trimming took 2 bases from V and 6 from J, leaving 13 bases between them. This CDR3 has 15 amino acids. Germline assignment: CDR1 MNHEY and CDR2 SVGEGT. The chain's CDR3 is CASSYPLWGAGELFF. The DNA of the CDR3 is TGTGCCAGCAGTTACCCCCTCTGGGGGGCCGGGGAGCTGTTTTTT.

The genes are TRBV4-1 and TRBJ2-7; TRBD2 is a possible D gene (5 bases). The germline V and J ends were trimmed by 0 bases and 5 bases, with 20 bases remaining between them. The CDR3 has 17 amino acids. Germline lookup yields CDR1 MGHRA and CDR2 YSYEKL. The CDR3, as DNA: TGCGCCAGCAGCCAAGATGAGGGTTCGGTAGCACCCGACGAGCAGTACTTC. Protein: CASSQDEGSVAPDEQYF.

This clonotype was observed many times. V usage is TRBV7-8 and J usage is TRBJ2-3; TRBD2 matches 9 bases. V lost 5 bases and J lost 4; bases outside the gene matches: 10. This CDR3 comprises 16 residues. From germline, CDR1 is SGHVS and CDR2 FQNEAQ. CDR3 coding DNA: TGTGCCAGCAGCCCGCCCCGCGGGGGGGTCGCAGATACGCAGTATTTT. Translating gives CASSPPRGGVADTQYF.